This T cell receptor (beta chain) was recorded in a study of blood T cell repertoires in COVID-19. The wider study: Samples representing acute and convalescent COVID-19 were sourced from the United States, Italy and Spain. T cells, B-cell-depleted T cells, or PBMCs supplied cDNA or gDNA.

While infection was still active, Seattle patients were enrolled and then followed longitudinally. Original analysis: Amplification from reference gene primers served as the basis for estimated nucleated cell counts. Produced via immunoSEQ multiplex PCR; TCRdb's table is partial and in-frame only. That table furnishes V, J and clone size, whereas the DNA furnished D and trimming. Of roughly 100,000 clones in the sample, around 90% were seen once. The CDR3 runs to 13 residues. The germline V gene has CDR1 LNHNV and CDR2 YYDKDF (reference sequence). Trimming stripped 1 base from V and 5 bases from J, with 5 bases between.

The specimen sequenced was peripheral blood. The clonotype originates from a young man with COVID-19, enrolled during active disease. The chain combines TRBV15 with TRBJ2-2, with D unresolved. The CDR3 is CATSRVYTGELFF. The CDR3 nucleotides read TGTGCCACCAGCAGAGTTTATACCGGGGAGCTGTTTTTT.